This T cell receptor beta chain is from a study of blood T cell repertoires in COVID-19. The germline V gene encodes CDR1 MGHRA and CDR2 YSYEKL. This CDR3 is built from 16 residues. Trimming took 8 bases from V and 0 from J, leaving 17 bases between them. The table came from immunoSEQ multiplex PCR; TCRdb's copy has only in-frame clones and leaves some out. Of about 220,000 clones detected, roughly 85% appear once; the ten largest clones hold around 3.5%. This receptor was taken from an elderly woman with acute or convalescent COVID-19. This sequence joins TRBV4-1 and TRBJ2-1; tentatively, D is TRBD2 (6 bases). Sequencing input: peripheral blood. This chain's CDR3 is CASAIGGLSSYNEQFF. The CDR3 nucleotides read TGCGCCAGCGCCATCGGGGGTTTGAGCTCCTACAATGAGCAGTTCTTC.